A selection of T cell receptor beta chains follows, all from one sample in a study of cytomegalovirus exposure and HLA in healthy donors. The method was immunoSEQ multiplex PCR; TCRdb's version includes in-frame clones alone and lacks a portion of them. Found here are about 130,000 clones, 60% to 75% of them singletons; the top ten hold less than 7%. Material for sequencing was PBMCs. The source of these receptors is a woman in her forties or fifties in good health and CMV-seropositive. The CDR3 runs from the conserved cysteine through the conserved F or W.

J	V	CDR3
TRBJ1-4	TRBV19	CASSIGLGHQAPNEKLFF
TRBJ1-2	TRBV6-1	CASHSSGGDYGYTF
TRBJ2-3	TRBV11-2	CASSYAGVSTDTQYF
TRBJ1-1	TRBV27	CASGSLLNTEAFF
TRBJ2-3	TRBV18	CASSPLQGRGTDTQYF
TRBJ1-3	TRBV5-1	CASSLKPSTPIGNTIYF
TRBJ1-4	TRBV19	CASSSIEKLFF
TRBJ2-1	TRBV19	CASSIEVTNEQFF
TRBJ2-7	TRBV7-4	CASSSNRNHRSYEQYF
TRBJ1-1	TRBV5-1	CASSPGHQGTEAFF
TRBJ2-7	TRBV10-2	CASSESTGGEQYF
TRBJ1-5	TRBV6-1	CASMGLGNQPQHF